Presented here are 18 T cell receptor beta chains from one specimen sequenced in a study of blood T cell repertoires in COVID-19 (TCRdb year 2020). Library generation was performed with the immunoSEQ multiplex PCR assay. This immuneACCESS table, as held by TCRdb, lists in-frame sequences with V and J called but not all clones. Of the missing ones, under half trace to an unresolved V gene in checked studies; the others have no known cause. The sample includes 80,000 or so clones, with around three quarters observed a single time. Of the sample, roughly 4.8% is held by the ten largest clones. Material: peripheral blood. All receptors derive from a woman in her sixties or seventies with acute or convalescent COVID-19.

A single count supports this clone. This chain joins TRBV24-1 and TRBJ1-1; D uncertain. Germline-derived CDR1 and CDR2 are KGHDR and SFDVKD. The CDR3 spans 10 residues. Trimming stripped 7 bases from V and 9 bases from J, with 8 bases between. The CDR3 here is CATRTLKAFF. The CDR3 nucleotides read TGTGCCACCAGGACTCTGAAAGCTTTCTTT.

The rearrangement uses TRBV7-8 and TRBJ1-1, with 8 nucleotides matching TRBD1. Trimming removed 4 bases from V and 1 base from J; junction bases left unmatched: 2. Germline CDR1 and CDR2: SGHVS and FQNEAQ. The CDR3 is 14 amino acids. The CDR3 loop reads CASSSGTGNTEAFF. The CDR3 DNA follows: TGTGCCAGCAGCTCGGGGACAGGGAACACTGAAGCTTTCTTT. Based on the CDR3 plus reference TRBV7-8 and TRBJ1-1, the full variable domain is GAGVSQSPRYKVAKRGQDVALRCDPISGHVSLFWYQQALGQGPEFLTYFQNEAQLDKSGLPSDRFFAERPEGSVSTLKIQRTQQEDSAVYLCASSSGTGNTEAFFGQGTRLTVV.

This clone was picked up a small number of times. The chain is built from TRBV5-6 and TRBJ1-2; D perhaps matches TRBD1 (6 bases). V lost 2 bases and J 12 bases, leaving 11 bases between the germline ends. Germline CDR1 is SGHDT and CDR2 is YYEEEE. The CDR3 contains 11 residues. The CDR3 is CASSLGQQDTF. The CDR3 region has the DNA TGTGCCAGCAGCTTAGGACAGCAAGACACCTTC. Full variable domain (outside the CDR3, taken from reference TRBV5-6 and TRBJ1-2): DAGVTQSPTHLIKTRGQQVTLRCSPKSGHDTVSWYQQALGQGPQFIFQYYEEEERQRGNFPDRFSGHQFPNYSSELNVNALLLGDSALYLCASSLGQQDTFGSGTRLTVV.

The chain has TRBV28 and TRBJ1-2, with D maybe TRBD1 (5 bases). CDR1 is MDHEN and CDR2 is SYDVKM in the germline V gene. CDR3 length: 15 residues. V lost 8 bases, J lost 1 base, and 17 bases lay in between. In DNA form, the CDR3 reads TGTGCCAGCCGTGGCAGCCAAGGGGATAACTATGGCTACACCTTC. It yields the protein CASRGSQGDNYGYTF.

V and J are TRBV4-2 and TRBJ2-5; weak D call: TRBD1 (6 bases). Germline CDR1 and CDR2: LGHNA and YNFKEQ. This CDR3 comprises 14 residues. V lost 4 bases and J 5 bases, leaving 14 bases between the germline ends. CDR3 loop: CASSPKQGPETQYF. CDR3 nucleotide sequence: TGTGCCAGCAGCCCCAAACAGGGTCCGGAGACCCAGTACTTC.

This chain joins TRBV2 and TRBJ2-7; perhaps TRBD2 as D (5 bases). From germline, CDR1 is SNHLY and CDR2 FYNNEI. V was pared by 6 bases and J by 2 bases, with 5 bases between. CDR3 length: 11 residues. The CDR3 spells CASRRAYEQYF. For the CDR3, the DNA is TGTGCCAGCAGGCGGGCCTACGAGCAGTACTTC.

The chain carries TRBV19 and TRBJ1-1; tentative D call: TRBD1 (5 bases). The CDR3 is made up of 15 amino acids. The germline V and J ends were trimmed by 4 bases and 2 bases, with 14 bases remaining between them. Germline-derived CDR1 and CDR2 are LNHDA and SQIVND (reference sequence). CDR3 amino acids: CASSTAGQPNTEAFF. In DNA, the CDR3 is TGTGCCAGTAGTACGGCAGGGCAACCCAACACTGAAGCTTTCTTT. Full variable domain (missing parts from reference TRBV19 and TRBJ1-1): DGGITQSPKYLFRKEGQNVTLSCEQNLNHDAMYWYRQDPGQGLRLIYYSQIVNDFQKGDIAEGYSVSREKKESFPLTVTSAQKNPTAFYLCASSTAGQPNTEAFFGQGTRLTVV.

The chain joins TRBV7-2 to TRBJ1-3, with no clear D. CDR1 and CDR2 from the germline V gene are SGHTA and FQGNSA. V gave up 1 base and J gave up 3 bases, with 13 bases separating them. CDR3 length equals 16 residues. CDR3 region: CASSLVEWGGGNTIYF. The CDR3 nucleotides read TGTGCCAGCAGCTTAGTGGAATGGGGAGGTGGAAACACCATATATTTT.

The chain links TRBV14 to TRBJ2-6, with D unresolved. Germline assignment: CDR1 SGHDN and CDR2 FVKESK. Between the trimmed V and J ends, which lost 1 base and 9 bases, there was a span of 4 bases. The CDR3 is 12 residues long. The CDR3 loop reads CASSQALNVLTF. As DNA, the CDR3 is TGTGCCAGCAGCCAAGCACTCAACGTCCTGACTTTC.

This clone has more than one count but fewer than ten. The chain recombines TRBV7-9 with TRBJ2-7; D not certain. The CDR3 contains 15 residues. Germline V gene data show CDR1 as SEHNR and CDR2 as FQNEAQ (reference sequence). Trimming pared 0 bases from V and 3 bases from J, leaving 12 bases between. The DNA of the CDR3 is TGTGCCAGCAGCTTAGCCCCTATACCATTCTACGAGCAGTACTTC. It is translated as CASSLAPIPFYEQYF.

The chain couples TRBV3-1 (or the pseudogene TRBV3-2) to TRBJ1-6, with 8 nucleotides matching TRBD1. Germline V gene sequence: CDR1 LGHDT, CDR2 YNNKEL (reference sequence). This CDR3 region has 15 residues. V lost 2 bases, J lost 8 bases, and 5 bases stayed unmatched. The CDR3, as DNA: TGTGCCAGCAGCCAACAACGACAGGGGTATTCACCCCTCCACTTT. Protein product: CASSQQRQGYSPLHF.

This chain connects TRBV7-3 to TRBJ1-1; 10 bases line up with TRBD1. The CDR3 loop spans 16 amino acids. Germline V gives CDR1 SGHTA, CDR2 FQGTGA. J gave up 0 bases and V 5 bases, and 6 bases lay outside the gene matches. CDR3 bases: TGTGCCAGCAGCCTATACGGGACAGGGGTGAACACTGAAGCTTTCTTT. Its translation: CASSLYGTGVNTEAFF.

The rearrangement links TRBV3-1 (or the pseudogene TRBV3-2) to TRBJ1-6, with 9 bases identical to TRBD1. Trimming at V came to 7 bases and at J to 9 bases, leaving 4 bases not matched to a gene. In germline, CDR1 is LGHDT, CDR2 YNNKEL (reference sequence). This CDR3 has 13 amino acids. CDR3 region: CASKGTGSSPLHF. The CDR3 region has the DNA TGTGCCAGCAAGGGGACAGGGAGTTCACCCCTCCACTTT.

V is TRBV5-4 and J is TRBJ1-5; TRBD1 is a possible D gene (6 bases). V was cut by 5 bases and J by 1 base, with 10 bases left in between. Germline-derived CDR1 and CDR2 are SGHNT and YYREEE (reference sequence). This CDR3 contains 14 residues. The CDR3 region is CASSLDRSNQPQHF. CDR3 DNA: TGTGCCAGCAGTCTTGACAGGAGCAATCAGCCCCAGCATTTT.

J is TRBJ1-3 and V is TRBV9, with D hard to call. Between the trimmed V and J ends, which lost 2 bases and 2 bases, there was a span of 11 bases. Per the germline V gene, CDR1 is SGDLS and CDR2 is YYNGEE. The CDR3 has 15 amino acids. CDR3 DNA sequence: TGTGCCAGCAGCGTTGGACTGCTGACTGGAAACACCATATATTTT. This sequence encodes CASSVGLLTGNTIYF.

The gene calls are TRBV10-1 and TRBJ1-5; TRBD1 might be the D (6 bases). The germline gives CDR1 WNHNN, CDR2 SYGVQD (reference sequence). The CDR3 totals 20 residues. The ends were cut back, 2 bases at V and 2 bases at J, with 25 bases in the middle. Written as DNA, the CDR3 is TGCGCCAGCAGTGAGGGGCAGGGGTTGCCCAGGGTTTGGGGCAATCAGCCCCAGCATTTT. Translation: CASSEGQGLPRVWGNQPQHF.

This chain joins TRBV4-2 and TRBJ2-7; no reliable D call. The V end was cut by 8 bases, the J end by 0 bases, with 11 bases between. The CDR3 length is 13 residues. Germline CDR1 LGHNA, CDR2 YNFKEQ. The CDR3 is CASGPEHSYEQYF. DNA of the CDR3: TGTGCCAGCGGGCCTGAACACTCCTACGAGCAGTACTTC.

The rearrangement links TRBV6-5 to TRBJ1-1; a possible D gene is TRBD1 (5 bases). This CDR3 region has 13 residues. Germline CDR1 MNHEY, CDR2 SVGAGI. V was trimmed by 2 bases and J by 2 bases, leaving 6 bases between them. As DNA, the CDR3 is TGTGCCAGCAGTTACAGGGGAAACACTGAAGCTTTCTTT. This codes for CASSYRGNTEAFF.